This entry describes one TCR beta chain. The antigen remains unidentified. This entry is derived from a study of CD8+ T cells in alopecia areata. Study-wide points: Tofacitinib significantly reduced both scalp clonality and expanded CD8+ clones among the top 100. When scalp samples are sequenced, resident alphabeta T cells of normal skin are also captured. Lesional scalp, especially alopecia totalis/universalis, showed higher clonality than normal scalp.

With 3 bases removed from V and 1 base from J, the gap between germline ends came to 9 bases. The germline gives CDR1 SEHNR, CDR2 FQNEAQ (reference sequence). The CDR3 contains 15 residues. Described treatment: oral pan-JAK inhibitor, 5-10 mg twice daily. Patients with alopecia areata provided lesional scalp punch biopsies as well as peripheral blood. RNA extraction was followed by reverse transcription into cDNA, which acted as the sequencing template. Sequencing was performed with immunoSEQ multiplex PCR; in TCRdb, only in-frame clones are kept and a portion is missing. The sample includes over 90,000 clones, 85% to 90% of them seen just once.

The source was CD8+ T cells sorted from blood, collected at approximately week 30, from a patient treated with tofacitinib. This TCR was recovered from a human donor with alopecia areata. This chain connects TRBV7-9 to TRBJ2-2; tentative D call: TRBD1 (6 bases). The chain's CDR3 is CASSLTGRNTGELFF. The CDR3 bases are TGTGCCAGCAGCTTGACAGGCCGGAACACCGGGGAGCTGTTTTTT.